This T cell receptor (beta chain) was retrieved from a study of cytomegalovirus exposure and HLA in healthy donors. Assay: immunoSEQ multiplex PCR; the TCRdb copy retains only in-frame clones and omits some. The sample records 300,000 or so clones, roughly 87% being singletons. The germline V and J ends were trimmed by 10 bases and 0 bases, with 19 bases remaining between them. Germline CDR1 reads SGHRS; CDR2 reads YFSETQ. This CDR3 contains 16 residues. Sequenced material: PBMCs. The chain links TRBV5-1 to TRBJ2-2; D might be TRBD2 (6 bases). The receptor was isolated from a man aged 30 to 45 in good health and CMV-seronegative. The CDR3 DNA is TGCGCCGGGGCGGAGGGCCCAAGCTCGAACACCGGGGAGCTGTTTTTT. Translated, it gives CAGAEGPSSNTGELFF.